Listed here are 26 T cell receptor beta chains from one sample, sequenced in a study of cytomegalovirus exposure and HLA in healthy donors. It was with 60 Vbeta and 13 Jbeta primers that the PCR ran. The assay was immunoSEQ multiplex PCR, and TCRdb's table has in-frame clones only and misses some. The sample holds 150,000 to 180,000 clones, approximately 75% seen once. Material: PBMCs. The receptors originated from a man aged 18 to 30 in good health and CMV-seronegative.

This clone was observed a few times. The chain links TRBV6-6 to TRBJ1-6; possible D gene TRBD1, 6 bases. The CDR3 length is 15 residues. The germline V gene encodes CDR1 MNHNY and CDR2 SVGAGI (reference sequence). Deletions cut 6 bases from V and 2 bases from J, with 11 bases between. CDR3 region: CASSWDTTYNSPLHF. CDR3 bases: TGTGCCAGCAGCTGGGACACCACCTATAATTCACCCCTCCACTTT.

This clone was seen just once. V and J are TRBV19 and TRBJ1-2; D ambiguous. The CDR3 loop spans 10 amino acids. Trimming took 6 bases from V and 8 from J, leaving 7 bases between them. CDR1 is LNHDA and CDR2 is SQIVND in the germline V gene (reference sequence). In nucleotides, the CDR3 is TGTGCCAGTAGGGCCCAGGGCTACACCTTC. Translating gives CASRAQGYTF.

The chain uses TRBV11-1 and TRBJ2-5; the match to TRBD2 covers 9 bases. The ends lost 4 bases at V and 4 bases at J; junction bases unmatched: 7. Germline V gives CDR1 SGHAT, CDR2 FQDESV (reference sequence). The CDR3 length is 15 residues. Here the CDR3 DNA reads TGTGCCAGCAGCTCGCGGGGGGGCGGGCGAGAGACCCAGTACTTC. Its translation is CASSSRGGGRETQYF.

This chain joins TRBV10-3 and TRBJ2-5; D is ambiguous. The J call may be in error: the DNA end matches TRBJ2-7 better. There are 14 residues in the CDR3. The V gene's germline CDR1 is ENHRY and CDR2 SYGVKD. The CDR3 is CAISVSGRGHEQYF. DNA for the CDR3: TGTGCCATCAGTGTTTCGGGTCGCGGCCACGAGCAGTACTTC.

This clone was observed a single time. V and J are TRBV6-1 and TRBJ2-2, with a possible D match to TRBD1 (7 bases). CDR1 is MNHNS and CDR2 is SASEGT in the germline V gene. V gave up 11 bases and J gave up 6 bases, with 19 bases separating them. The CDR3 runs to 14 residues. CDR3 coding DNA: TGTGCCGCCCACCCCAGGGGGGTGCCCGGGGAGCTGTTTTTT. This encodes CAAHPRGVPGELFF.

V gene TRBV7-9 combines with J gene TRBJ1-2; no clear D gene. V was cut by 1 base and J by 10 bases, with 10 bases left in between. Germline lookup yields CDR1 SEHNR and CDR2 FQNEAQ (reference sequence). This CDR3 contains 12 residues. CDR3: CASSLESLSYTF. The CDR3 nucleotides read TGTGCCAGCAGCTTAGAGTCCCTATCCTACACCTTC.

The CDR3 sequence: CASSGQGHGYTF. CDR3 nucleotide sequence: TGTGCCAGCTCAGGACAGGGGCATGGCTACACCTTC. The chain combines TRBV18 with TRBJ1-2, with 9 bases aligning to TRBD1. Trimming took 5 bases from V and 6 from J; bases not matched to a gene: 1. Germline loops: CDR1 KGHSH, CDR2 LQKENI. The CDR3 totals 12 residues.

This chain uses TRBV19 with TRBJ1-1; D is unclear. Trimming stripped 8 bases from V and 3 bases from J, with 10 bases between. The CDR3 has 12 residues. Germline V CDR1 and CDR2: LNHDA, SQIVND (reference sequence). The DNA for the CDR3 is TGTGCCAGTGGAGAGAGTTACACTGAAGCTTTCTTT. Protein sequence: CASGESYTEAFF. The full variable domain, completed using reference TRBV19 and TRBJ1-1, is DGGITQSPKYLFRKEGQNVTLSCEQNLNHDAMYWYRQDPGQGLRLIYYSQIVNDFQKGDIAEGYSVSREKKESFPLTVTSAQKNPTAFYLCASGESYTEAFFGQGTRLTVV.

The genes are TRBV11-2 and TRBJ2-7; no clear D gene. Germline V gene sequence: CDR1 SGHAT, CDR2 FQNNGV. The CDR3 is 15 amino acids. Trimming stripped 0 bases from V and 2 bases from J, with 11 bases between. CDR3 amino acids: CASSLEVRPTYEQYF. CDR3 DNA: TGTGCCAGCAGCTTAGAAGTCAGGCCTACCTACGAGCAGTACTTC.

This clone was seen a handful of times. V is TRBV7-2 and J is TRBJ2-3, with TRBD1 as a possible D gene (6 bases). The CDR3 runs to 15 residues. Trimming shortened V by 5 bases and J by 0 bases, and 12 bases separated the two germline ends. Germline V lookup: CDR1 SGHTA, CDR2 FQGNSA. CDR3 in amino acids: CASSKSGTSTDTQYF. The CDR3 coding sequence is TGTGCCAGCAGCAAGTCCGGGACAAGCACAGATACGCAGTATTTT.

This rearrangement joins TRBV13 to TRBJ1-1; 10 nucleotides align to TRBD1. The V gene end was trimmed by 8 bases and the J gene end by 1 base; junction bases not matched to a gene: 4. This CDR3 region has 14 residues. Germline V lookup: CDR1 PRHDT, CDR2 FYEKMQ (reference sequence). This CDR3 is CASPTGGANTEAFF. For the CDR3, the DNA is TGTGCCAGCCCGACAGGGGGCGCGAACACTGAAGCTTTCTTT.

This chain links TRBV2 with TRBJ1-2; the D is unclear. The V end lost 6 bases, the J end lost 6 bases, and 11 bases lay between the germline ends. Germline values: CDR1 SNHLY, CDR2 FYNNEI. This CDR3 contains 12 residues. CDR3 nucleotides: TGTGCCAGCAGGGTGTATACGGATGGCTACACCTTC. This translates into CASRVYTDGYTF.

The chain links TRBV2 to TRBJ2-3; 9 bases are shared with TRBD2. The CDR3 extends over 15 amino acids. Germline values: CDR1 SNHLY, CDR2 FYNNEI. V dropped 2 bases and J dropped 3; count of bases not matched to a gene: 3. The CDR3 coding sequence is TGTGCCAGCAGTGAACAGCTAGCGGGGACAGATACGCAGTATTTT. It codes for CASSEQLAGTDTQYF.

This chain uses TRBV7-9 with TRBJ2-7, with 10 bases that match TRBD2. Germline assignment: CDR1 SEHNR and CDR2 FQNEAQ (reference sequence). The J segment lost 5 bases and the V segment lost 2 bases, leaving 3 bases of the junction unmatched. The CDR3 loop spans 14 amino acids. CDR3: CASSLSLAGDEQYV. CDR3 DNA sequence: TGTGCCAGCAGCTTAAGCCTAGCGGGGGACGAGCAGTACGTC.

The genes are TRBV11-2 and TRBJ1-1, with D possibly being TRBD1 (5 bases). V was cut by 2 bases and J by 1 base, with 5 bases left in between. Germline values: CDR1 SGHAT, CDR2 FQNNGV. This CDR3 has 13 amino acids. CDR3 loop: CASSLRGNTEAFF. Written as DNA, the CDR3 is TGTGCCAGCAGCTTAAGGGGGAACACTGAAGCTTTCTTT.

The chain recombines TRBV4-1 with TRBJ2-5, with a tentative D call TRBD2 (5 bases). Germline V gene data show CDR1 as MGHRA and CDR2 as YSYEKL. The CDR3 totals 14 residues. Trimming took 2 bases from V and 2 from J, leaving 9 bases between them. CDR3 loop: CASSQTGNQETQYF. The CDR3 nucleotides are TGCGCCAGCAGCCAAACGGGAAATCAAGAGACCCAGTACTTC.

The rearrangement uses TRBV29-1 and TRBJ1-2, with a possible D match to TRBD1 (5 bases). Trimming shortened V by 3 bases and J by 0 bases, and 11 bases separated the two germline ends. The CDR3 has 14 residues. Looked up from germline, CDR1 is SQVTM and CDR2 is ANQGSEA. Written as DNA, the CDR3 is TGCAGCGTTGAGAACAGGACCACTAACTATGGCTACACCTTC. This translates into CSVENRTTNYGYTF.

This clone appeared a few times. The CDR3 DNA reads TGCGCCAGCAGCTTAACAGGGACTGAAGCTTTCTTT. Translating gives CASSLTGTEAFF. V gene TRBV5-1 combines with J gene TRBJ1-1; TRBD1 is a possible D gene (6 bases). This CDR3 comprises 12 residues. Between the trimmed V and J ends, which lost 2 bases and 5 bases, there was a span of 7 bases. Germline lookup yields CDR1 SGHRS and CDR2 YFSETQ.

J is TRBJ2-2 and V is TRBV4-2; 12 nucleotides align to TRBD2. Germline trimming cut 1 base from V and 4 bases from J; bases unmatched to any gene: 10. The V gene's germline CDR1 is LGHNA and CDR2 YNFKEQ. This CDR3 has 19 amino acids. In nucleotides, the CDR3 is TGTGCCAGCAGCCAAGTTGGGCTAGCGGGGGGGCCGGGCACCGGGGAGCTGTTTTTT. Translated: CASSQVGLAGGPGTGELFF.

This clone came up a few times. J is TRBJ1-5 and V is TRBV11-2; D is uncertain. CDR1 and CDR2 (germline): SGHAT, FQNNGV. The CDR3 is 13 amino acids. Trimming left V 5 bases short and J 0 bases short, with 5 bases between. The CDR3 coding sequence is TGTGCCAGCAGCCCACATAGCAATCAGCCCCAGCATTTT. Its protein is CASSPHSNQPQHF. Drawing the rest from reference TRBV11-2 and TRBJ1-5, the complete variable domain is EAGVAQSPRYKIIEKRQSVAFWCNPISGHATLYWYQQILGQGPKLLIQFQNNGVVDDSQLPKDRFSAERLKGVDSTLKIQPAKLEDSAVYLCASSPHSNQPQHFGDGTRLSIL.

The rearrangement links TRBV11-3 to TRBJ2-3; 7 nucleotides align to TRBD1. V lost 4 bases, J lost 0 bases, and 4 bases stayed unmatched. This CDR3 contains 15 residues. CDR1 SGHNT and CDR2 YENEEA come from the germline V gene. This CDR3 reads CASSSGGFSTDTQYF. The CDR3 DNA is TGTGCCAGCAGCTCAGGGGGTTTTAGCACAGATACGCAGTATTTT.

This chain uses TRBV13 with TRBJ1-2, with a possible D match to TRBD1 (5 bases). V was pared by 5 bases and J by 4 bases, with 11 bases between. Germline values: CDR1 PRHDT, CDR2 FYEKMQ (reference sequence). The CDR3 is 13 amino acids. DNA for the CDR3: TGTGCCAGCAGCCCCACAGGTCCCTATGGCTACACCTTC. Translated, it gives CASSPTGPYGYTF.

The gene calls are TRBV6-6 and TRBJ2-7, with D possibly TRBD2 on 6 matching bases. V dropped 11 bases and J dropped 5 bases, with 16 bases sitting between them. Germline V CDR1 and CDR2: MNHNY, SVGAGI (reference sequence). The CDR3 is 12 residues long. This CDR3 reads CARRGGRNEQYF. The CDR3 coding sequence is TGTGCCCGACGAGGAGGGCGGAACGAGCAGTACTTC.

The chain is built from TRBV19 and TRBJ1-1; D might be TRBD1 (5 bases). Germline lookup yields CDR1 LNHDA and CDR2 SQIVND (reference sequence). The CDR3 is 15 amino acids. Trimming cost V 2 bases and J 8 bases, with 18 bases left between them. CDR3 sequence: CASSISWHGRGEAFF. For the CDR3, the DNA is TGTGCCAGTAGTATATCCTGGCACGGACGGGGGGAAGCTTTCTTT.

Of note for this clone: The sample carries other DNA sequences with the same CDR3. The chain couples TRBV7-9 to TRBJ2-5; D is possibly TRBD2 (6 bases). Deletions cut 1 base from V and 5 bases from J, with 11 bases between. From germline, CDR1 is SEHNR and CDR2 FQNEAQ (reference sequence). The CDR3 is made up of 14 amino acids. CDR3 sequence: CASSLGGGGETQYF. In DNA, the CDR3 is TGTGCCAGCAGCTTAGGGGGCGGAGGGGAGACCCAGTACTTC.

This clone was counted once. The chain carries TRBV6-6 and TRBJ1-1; possible D gene TRBD1, 6 bases. The CDR3 length is 13 residues. CDR1 is MNHNY, CDR2 SVGAGI, per germline (reference sequence). Trimming took 6 bases from V and 5 from J, leaving 13 bases between them. The CDR3 DNA sequence: TGTGCCAGCAGACTCGGACAGATTACTGAAGCTTTCTTT. Residues: CASRLGQITEAFF.